This T cell receptor beta chain was identified during a study of OX40 agonist ivuxolimab in advanced cancers. The study, taken as a whole, reports: Fewer expanded clones were found on average in CD4+ than in CD8+ T cells.

The assay was immunoSEQ multiplex PCR, and TCRdb's table has in-frame clones only and misses some. Of fewer than 70,000 clones in the sample, around 85% were seen once. With regard to this clone: What it binds is not known.

Trimming took off 5 bases at V and 4 bases at J, with 12 bases between the two ends. Germline-derived CDR1 and CDR2 are LNHNV and YYDKDF (reference sequence). This CDR3 comprises 14 residues. The chain carries TRBV15 and TRBJ2-1, with a weak D call TRBD1 (5 bases). The source of this sequence is an adult with an advanced solid tumor such as melanoma, head and neck, liver or kidney cancer. The sample was CD4+ or CD8+ T cells sorted from blood, taken in a trial of the OX40 agonist ivuxolimab. CDR3 in DNA: TGTGCCACCAGCCGAACCGACAGTTACAATGAGCAGTTCTTC. This codes for CATSRTDSYNEQFF.